This TCR beta chain was obtained from a study of T cell responses to AZD1222 COVID-19 vaccine. Second-dose intervals near 4 or 12 weeks were combined. This table comes from immunoSEQ multiplex PCR, and its TCRdb copy is limited to in-frame clones, with some not included. The sample lists more than 80,000 clones; 75% to 90% were seen once. Germline assignment: CDR1 SGDLS and CDR2 YYNGEE. The CDR3 covers 15 residues. V lost 4 bases to trimming and J lost 8 bases, with 21 bases between them. Findings and caveats of the study: In a largely white British group with more females than males, clonal diversity was possibly underestimated.

This clone was seen just once. Its antigen is not identified. Sample: peripheral blood, taken 28 days after the second AZD1222 dose. The TCR was taken from an adult who received the AZD1222 COVID-19 vaccine. The V gene is TRBV9, the J gene TRBJ1-2; D uncertain. CDR3 DNA: TGTGCCAGCAGCACCCCGGGAGCGCAGCACGTGGGCTACACCTTC. This sequence encodes CASSTPGAQHVGYTF.